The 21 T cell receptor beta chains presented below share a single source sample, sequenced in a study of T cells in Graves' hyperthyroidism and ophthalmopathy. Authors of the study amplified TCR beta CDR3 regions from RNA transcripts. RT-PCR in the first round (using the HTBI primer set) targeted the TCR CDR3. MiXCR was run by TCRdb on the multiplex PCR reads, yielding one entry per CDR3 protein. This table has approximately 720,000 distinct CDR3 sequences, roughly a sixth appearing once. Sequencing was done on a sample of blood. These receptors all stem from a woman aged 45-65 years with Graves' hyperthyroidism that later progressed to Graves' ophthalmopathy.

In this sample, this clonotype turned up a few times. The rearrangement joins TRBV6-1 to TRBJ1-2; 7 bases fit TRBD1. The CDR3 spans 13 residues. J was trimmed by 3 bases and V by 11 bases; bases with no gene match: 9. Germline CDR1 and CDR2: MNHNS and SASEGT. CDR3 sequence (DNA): TGTGCCTGTAGGGGGCTGACGGACTATGGCTACACCTTC. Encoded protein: CACRGLTDYGYTF.

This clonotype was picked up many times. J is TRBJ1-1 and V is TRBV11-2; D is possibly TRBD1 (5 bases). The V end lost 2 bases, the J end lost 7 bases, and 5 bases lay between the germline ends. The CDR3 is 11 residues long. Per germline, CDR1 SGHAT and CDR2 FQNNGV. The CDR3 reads CASSLQGEAFF. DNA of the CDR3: TGTGCCAGCAGCTTACAGGGTGAAGCTTTCTTT.

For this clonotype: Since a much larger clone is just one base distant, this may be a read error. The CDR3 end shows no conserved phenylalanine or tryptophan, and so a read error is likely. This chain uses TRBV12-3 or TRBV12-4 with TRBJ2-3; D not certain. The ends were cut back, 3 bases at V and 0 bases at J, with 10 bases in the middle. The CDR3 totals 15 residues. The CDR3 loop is CASSLTEYSTDTQYS. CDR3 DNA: TGTGCCAGCAGTTTGACCGAATACAGCACAGATACGCAGTATTCT.

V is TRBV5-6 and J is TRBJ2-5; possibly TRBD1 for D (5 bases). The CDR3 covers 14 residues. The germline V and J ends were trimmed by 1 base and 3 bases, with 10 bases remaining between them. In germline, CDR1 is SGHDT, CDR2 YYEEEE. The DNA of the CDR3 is TGTGCCAGCAGCTTGTTCGCCAGGGAAGAGACCCAGTACTTC. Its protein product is CASSLFAREETQYF.

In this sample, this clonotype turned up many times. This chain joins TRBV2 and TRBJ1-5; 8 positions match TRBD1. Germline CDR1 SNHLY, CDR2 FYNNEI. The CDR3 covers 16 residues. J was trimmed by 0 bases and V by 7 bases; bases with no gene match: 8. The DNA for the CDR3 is TGTGCCAGCATCCGGGACAGGCAATTTAGCAATCAGCCCCAGCATTTT. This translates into CASIRDRQFSNQPQHF.

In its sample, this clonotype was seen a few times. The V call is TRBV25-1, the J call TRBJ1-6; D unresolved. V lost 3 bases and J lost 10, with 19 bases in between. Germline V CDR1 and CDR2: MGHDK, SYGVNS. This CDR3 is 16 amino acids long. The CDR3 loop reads CASSDPYTSGVSPLHF. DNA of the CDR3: TGTGCCAGCAGTGATCCGTACACCTCCGGGGTCTCACCCCTCCACTTT.

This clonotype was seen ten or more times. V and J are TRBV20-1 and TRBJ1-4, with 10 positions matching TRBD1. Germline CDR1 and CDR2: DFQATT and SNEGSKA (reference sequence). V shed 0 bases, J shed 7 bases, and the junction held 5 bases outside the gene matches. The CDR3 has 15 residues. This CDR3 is CSARDGGTGAEKLFF. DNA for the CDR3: TGCAGTGCTAGAGATGGCGGGACAGGGGCTGAAAAACTGTTTTTT.

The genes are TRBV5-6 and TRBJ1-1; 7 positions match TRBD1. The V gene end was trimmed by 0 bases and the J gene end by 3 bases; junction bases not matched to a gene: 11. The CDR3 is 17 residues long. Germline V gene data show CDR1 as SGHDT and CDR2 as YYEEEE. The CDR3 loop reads CASSLGAGQKKYTEAFF. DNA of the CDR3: TGTGCCAGCAGCTTGGGTGCGGGACAGAAGAAATACACTGAAGCTTTCTTT.

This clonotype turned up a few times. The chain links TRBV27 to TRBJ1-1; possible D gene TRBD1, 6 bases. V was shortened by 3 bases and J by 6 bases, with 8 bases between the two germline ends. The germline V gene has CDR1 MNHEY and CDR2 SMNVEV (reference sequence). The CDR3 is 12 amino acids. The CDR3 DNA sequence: TGTGCCAGCAGTTTTGAGGGGGCTGAAGCTTTCTTT. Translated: CASSFEGAEAFF.

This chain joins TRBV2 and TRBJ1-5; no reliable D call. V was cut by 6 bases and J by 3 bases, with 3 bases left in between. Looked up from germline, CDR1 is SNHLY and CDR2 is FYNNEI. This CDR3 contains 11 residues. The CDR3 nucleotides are TGTGCCAGCAGCATCAATCAGCCCCAGCATTTT. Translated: CASSINQPQHF.

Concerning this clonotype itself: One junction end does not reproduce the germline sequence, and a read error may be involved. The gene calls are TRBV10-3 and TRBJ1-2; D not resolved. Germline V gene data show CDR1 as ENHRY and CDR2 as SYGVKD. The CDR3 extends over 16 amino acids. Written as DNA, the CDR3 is TGTGTCATCAGTGAGATCTCGCAGCGGGGAATCTATGGCTACACCTTC. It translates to CVISEISQRGIYGYTF.

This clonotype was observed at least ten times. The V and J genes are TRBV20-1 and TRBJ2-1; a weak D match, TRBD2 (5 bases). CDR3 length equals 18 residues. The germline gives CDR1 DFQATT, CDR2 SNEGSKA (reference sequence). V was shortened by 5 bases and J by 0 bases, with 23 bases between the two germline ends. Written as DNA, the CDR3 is TGCAGTGCTCTCGACGCCAGGACTCCCCACAACTCCTACAATGAGCAGTTCTTC. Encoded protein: CSALDARTPHNSYNEQFF.

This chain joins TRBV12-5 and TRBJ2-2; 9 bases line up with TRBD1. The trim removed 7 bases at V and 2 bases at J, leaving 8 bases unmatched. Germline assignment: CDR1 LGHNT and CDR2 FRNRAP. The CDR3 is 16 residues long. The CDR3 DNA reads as TGTGCTAGTGTCCTTTGGGGACAGGGCAACACCGGGGAGCTGTTTTTT. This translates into CASVLWGQGNTGELFF.

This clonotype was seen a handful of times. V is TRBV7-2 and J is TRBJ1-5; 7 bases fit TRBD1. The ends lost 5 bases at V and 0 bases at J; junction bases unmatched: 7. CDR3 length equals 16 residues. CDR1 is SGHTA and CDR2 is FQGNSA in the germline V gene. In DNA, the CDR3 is TGTGCCAGCAGCCCCTCGACAGGGAATAGCAATCAGCCCCAGCATTTT. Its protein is CASSPSTGNSNQPQHF.

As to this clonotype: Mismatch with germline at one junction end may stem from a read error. The CDR3 spells CASSGTSGPQETQYF. As DNA, the CDR3 is TGTGCTAGCAGCGGGACTAGCGGACCTCAGGAGACCCAGTACTTC. V and J are TRBV7-7 and TRBJ2-5, with 11 nucleotides matching TRBD2. The CDR3 consists of 15 residues. Germline CDR1 and CDR2: SSHAT and FNYEAQ (reference sequence). The full variable domain, its missing parts supplied by reference TRBV7-7 and TRBJ2-5, is GAGVSQSPRYKVTKRGQDVTLRCDPISSHATLYWYQQALGQGPEFLTYFNYEAQPDKSGLPSDRFSAERPEGSISTLTIQRTEQRDSAMYRCASSGTSGPQETQYFGPGTRLLVL.

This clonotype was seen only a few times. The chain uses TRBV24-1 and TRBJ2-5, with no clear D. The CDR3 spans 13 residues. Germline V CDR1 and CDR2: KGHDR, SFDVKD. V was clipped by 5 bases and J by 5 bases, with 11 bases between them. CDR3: CATSVAAGETQYF. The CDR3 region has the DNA TGTGCCACCAGTGTTGCGGCTGGGGAGACCCAGTACTTC.

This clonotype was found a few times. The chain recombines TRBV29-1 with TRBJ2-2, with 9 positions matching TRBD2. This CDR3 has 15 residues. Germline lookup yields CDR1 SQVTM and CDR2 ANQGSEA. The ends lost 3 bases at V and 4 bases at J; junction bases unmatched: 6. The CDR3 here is CSVDSLAGVTGELFF. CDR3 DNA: TGCAGCGTTGATAGTTTAGCGGGGGTCACCGGGGAGCTGTTTTTT.

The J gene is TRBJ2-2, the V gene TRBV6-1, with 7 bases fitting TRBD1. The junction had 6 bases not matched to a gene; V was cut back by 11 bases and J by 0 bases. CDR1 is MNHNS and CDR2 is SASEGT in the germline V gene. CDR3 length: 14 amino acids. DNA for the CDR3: TGTGCCGTCCGACAGGGACCGAACACCGGGGAGCTGTTTTTT. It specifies CAVRQGPNTGELFF.

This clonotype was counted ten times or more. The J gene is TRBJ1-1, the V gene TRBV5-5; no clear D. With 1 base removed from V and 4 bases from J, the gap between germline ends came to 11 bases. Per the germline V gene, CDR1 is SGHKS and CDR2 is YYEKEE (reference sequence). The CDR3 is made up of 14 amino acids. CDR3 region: CASSLHGESTEAFF. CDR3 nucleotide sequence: TGTGCCAGCAGCTTGCATGGGGAGAGCACTGAAGCTTTCTTT.

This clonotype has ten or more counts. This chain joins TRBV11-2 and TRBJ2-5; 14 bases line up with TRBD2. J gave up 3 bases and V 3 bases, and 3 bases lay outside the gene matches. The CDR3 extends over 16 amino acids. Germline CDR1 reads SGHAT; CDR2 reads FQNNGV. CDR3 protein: CASSLETSGGEETQYF. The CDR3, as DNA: TGTGCCAGCAGCTTGGAGACTAGCGGGGGGGAAGAGACCCAGTACTTC.

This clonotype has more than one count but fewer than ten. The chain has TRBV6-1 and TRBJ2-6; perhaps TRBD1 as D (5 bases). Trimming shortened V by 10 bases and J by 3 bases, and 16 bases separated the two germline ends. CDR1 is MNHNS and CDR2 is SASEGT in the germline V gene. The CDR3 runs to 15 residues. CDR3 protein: CATTRVWDGANVLTF. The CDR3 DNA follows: TGTGCCACGACCAGGGTATGGGATGGGGCCAACGTCCTGACTTTC.